This record concerns one TCR beta chain sequence. Its specific antigen is unknown. The sample holds no much larger clone one base away, and base qualities are not on file. In total, approximately 700 healthy bone marrow donors made up the cohort. At the time of sampling, every cohort member was nominally healthy, though immune exposures that went unrecorded were likely present. The donor tested CMV seronegative, placing the donor among the roughly 350 seronegative members of the cohort. Each donor provided a peripheral blood sample, and peripheral blood mononuclear cells were used for TCR beta sequencing. The Qiagen DNeasy Blood Extraction Kit was used to extract genomic DNA from the blood cell samples. Receptors were amplified or captured by the immunoSEQ multiplex PCR assay. For the multiplex PCR, a mixture combining 60 forward primers for TCR Vbeta segments and 13 reverse primers for TCR Jbeta segments was used. The CDR3 region of rearranged TCR beta genes was amplified from genomic DNA with a multiplex PCR assay. The Illumina HiSeq System was used to sequence the amplified TCR beta libraries as 87-base-pair reads. Per the original workflow: A later analysis tallied roughly 76 million unique TCR beta chains across the 666 repertoires, and some 10 million of those chains were shared by two or more donors. A nearest-neighbor algorithm error-corrected the raw reads and collapsed the reads into unique sequences, merging closely related sequences to remove PCR and sequencing errors. Alignment of CDR3 sequences to IMGT reference sequences was used to assign V, D and J gene segments. For a sequence to be retained, a match of at least six nucleotides to both a V gene segment and a J gene segment was required. Rearrangements were classified as productive when the CDR3 lacked stop codons and remained in frame with V and J, and all other rearrangements were classified as non-productive. Following IMGT convention, CDR3 was defined as the stretch from the second conserved V-encoded cysteine to the conserved J-encoded phenylalanine. The earlier analysis of fewer than 750 of the donors excluded sequences that lacked an unambiguous match to a single V gene segment. In an earlier analysis of 587 of the donors, a V segment was called functional when productive rearrangements were above 56.7%, and segregating when the standard deviation between donors exceeded 5%. A statistical classification framework was developed to diagnose cytomegalovirus status using the catalog of TCR beta chain sequences. A later analysis assigned V and J genes by comparing TCR nucleotide sequences with IMGT/GENE-DB human TR gene sequences. The TCRdist pipeline was used in a later analysis to assign CDR3 sequences and most-parsimonious VDJ recombination scenarios. In a later analysis, every TCR beta chain was defined by the combination of its CDR3 amino acid sequence and its V-gene family, and reads without a unique V-gene family were dropped. To address suspected cross-contamination and a sequencing artifact, a later analysis removed some 620 highly shared, low-generation-probability nucleotide sequences. A later analysis calculated a clonal expansion index for each public chain from normalized within-repertoire ranks of inferred template counts. In a later analysis, generation probabilities were computed with a VDJ recombination model fitted to out-of-frame rearrangements, and the resulting probabilities were checked against IGoR. Hypergeometric tests were used in a later analysis to score TCR-TCR, TCR-HLA and TCR-CMV co-occurrence, with a repertoire-size bias correction applied to the TCR pairs. In a later analysis, false discovery rates were estimated by permuting HLA or CMV assignments 20 times. In a later analysis, co-occurring TCRs were grouped using DBSCAN, with TCRdist sequence similarity added in when clustering inside HLA-allele-positive subsets. For co-occurrence clustering, repertoires with fewer than 30,000 or more than 120,000 public chains were excluded, along with several repertoires with anomalous nucleotide sharing. TCRdb took this table from immuneACCESS and kept in-frame rearrangements with V and J called. Such tables lack part of the clones; where checked against another copy, unresolved V genes explain under half of the gap, and the rest is unexplained. The DNA gave D and trimming, while V, J and clone size come from that table. The sample includes 200,000 to 250,000 clones, with approximately 90% observed a single time. The top ten clonotypes cover around 1% of the sample.

This sample is drawn from a study of cytomegalovirus exposure and HLA in healthy donors (dated by TCRdb to about 2017). About the study as a whole: An earlier analysis of approximately 640 of the donors reported more than 250 Gb of sequence data and 100 million to 130 million unique TCR beta sequences from 150 million to 200 million T cells. Rather than drawing on any new phenotypic data, the later analysis identified candidate immune exposures from TCR beta sequences and the way those sequences occurred across donors. The genetic ancestry cluster associated with self-reported Caucasian donors included approximately 85% of the approximately 400 genotyped donors. Every discovery cohort repertoire had been produced on one sequencing platform. The number of typed donors differed by locus: roughly 620-630 for A, B, C, DRB1 and DQB1; 522 for DQA1; around 610 for DPA1; and 400 to 480 for DPB1. A later genetic analysis used genome-wide SNP genotypes for about 60% of the roughly 670 donors, treating that subset as a discovery cohort. Class I and class II HLA loci were covered by the typing at four-digit resolution. A separate validation cohort of roughly 130 different subjects was used in addition to the roughly 700-subject first cohort. Roughly 290 gigabases of sequencing data and around 80 million unique TCR sequences made up an early release that covered over 550 HLA-typed donors. An earlier analysis of approximately 640 of the donors applied high-throughput TCR beta sequencing to assess whether each TCR beta V gene segment acted as functional or pseudogenic. The study was designed to test whether signatures of past pathogen exposure could be identified by cataloging public T cell receptors. On average, 235,054 unique TCR beta nucleotide sequences were sequenced per donor among a few hundred genotyped donors of the cohort, with roughly 18% of those sequences being non-productive. The T cell repertoires of around 730 subjects were profiled by immunosequencing and related to cytomegalovirus serostatus. To predict cytomegalovirus infection status, the study combined high-throughput TCR immunosequencing, statistical association of individual TCRs with disease status, and machine learning. A later analysis re-examined previously published TCR beta repertoires from roughly 720 donors and added high-resolution HLA genotyping to investigate patterns of TCR occurrence. Alongside the repertoire data, information on donor age, sex, ethnicity and CMV serostatus was compiled. Because of strong linkage in the cohort, 4 to 6 DR-DQ haplotypes were treated as single units for association and clustering.

Overall study results and their limits: Cytomegalovirus status was reported to be diagnosed by the classifier with high specificity and sensitivity in both the original and validation cohorts. The sequencing pipeline was judged likely to have produced a cluster of highly shared sequence variants as a technical artifact. Because counts were too low, 15 to 20 rarely observed V segments, including chromosome 9 orphons, were excluded from the earlier analysis of around 640 of the donors. In a later analysis, HLA-associated TCR beta chains were found to be more clonally expanded and to have lower generation probabilities than equally common non-associated chains. Correlated functional status among segregating V segments might reflect linkage disequilibrium, but an unknown experimental factor could not be ruled out. While some public TCRs were present in many individuals, most TCR sequences turned up only very rarely across donors. Because HLA typing was missing for some donors at each locus, association tests included only the typed subset. In vitro tests confirmed that a few of the cytomegalovirus-associated TCR beta chains recognize cytomegalovirus antigens. In a later analysis, around 17,000 TCR beta sequences were associated with specific HLA alleles at a false discovery rate of 0.05. According to a later analysis, parvovirus B19, influenza, CMV and Epstein-Barr virus appeared linked to several top co-occurrence clusters. In the study, about 150 TCR beta chains were listed as associated with cytomegalovirus. This cohort had only TCR beta chains sequenced, and the lack of alpha or paired-chain data limited which features could be detected. For the cohort, immune exposure information was limited to CMV serostatus. The authors suggested that the approach could potentially be generalized to other disease states and immunological phenotypes. Sequencing depth was assumed to be roughly uniform across donors in the presence/absence analyses, though that assumption may not hold. According to a later analysis, most CMV-associated TCR beta chains appeared to be HLA-restricted, and the HLA associations seemed to be driven largely by CMV exposure. An earlier analysis of approximately 600 of the donors showed that most TCR beta V segments appeared in productive rearrangements either about 87% or about 30% of the time, which broadly matched IMGT annotations. A further reported finding was that TCR beta sequences accurately predicted the HLA-A and HLA-B alleles for most subjects in the first cohort. The 87-base-pair reads could not distinguish some IMGT-functional V segments, including TRBV6-2 and TRBV6-3, so those segments were excluded. According to a later genetic analysis, donors in an Asian-associated ancestry cluster had fewer N-insertions in productive TCRs than the approximately 630-donor mean. In a later analysis, the rate of TCR association differed among HLA loci, with DRB1 alleles having the most associated TCRs and HLA-C alleles having the fewest. A later genetic analysis associated a missense DCLRE1C variant with V-gene and J-gene trimming of TCR beta chains, and an independent cohort replicated the association. Strong co-occurrence of HLA alleles, especially DR and DQ, made assigning TCR associations to individual alleles difficult.

The CDR3 measures 15 amino acids from cysteine to phenylalanine. Only CDR3 DNA remains: 45 bases, in frame from the first base. Taken from the germline V gene (reference sequence), the CDR1 and CDR2 loops are SEHNR and FQNEAQ. V drops 5 bases and J drops 0 bases, leaving 12 bases in between. The clonotype originates from a woman under 30 in good health and CMV-seronegative. Sequencing was performed on PBMCs. The receptor chain draws on TRBV7-9 and TRBJ2-3; the D segment could be TRBD2, given 5 matching bases. Here is the DNA: TGTGCCAGCAGCCGCTCTAGCTCTAGCACAGATACGCAGTATTTT. It specifies CASSRSSSSTDTQYF.